The next 26 T cell receptor beta chains were all read from a single sample in a study of T-cell reconstitution after alpha-beta-depleted transplantation in children. Preparing the TCRbeta library involved the use of unique molecular identifiers. TCRdb re-called the PCR reads with MiXCR, one entry per CDR3 protein. The sample yields some 450,000 distinct CDR3 sequences, around 46% seen once. The source material was PBMCs, sampled before TCRalphabeta/CD19-depleted stem cell transplant. The receptors come from a girl aged 2 to 9 with aplastic anemia, due to receive a stem cell transplant.

This clonotype showed up just a few times. The CDR3 spells CAISDPGGTRPYEQYF. In DNA form, the CDR3 reads TGTGCCATCAGTGACCCAGGGGGGACTCGCCCCTACGAGCAGTACTTC. V gene TRBV10-3 combines with J gene TRBJ2-7; a possible D gene is TRBD1 (7 bases). Trimming removed 3 bases from V and 2 bases from J, with 17 bases in between. The germline V gene encodes CDR1 ENHRY and CDR2 SYGVKD. The CDR3 sequence is 16 residues long.

A few counts support this clonotype. The rearrangement joins TRBV20-1 to TRBJ1-1, with 11 nucleotides matching TRBD1. V shed 1 base and J 8 bases; nucleotides not matched to a gene: 6. The CDR3 has 14 residues. Germline CDR1 is DFQATT and CDR2 is SNEGSKA (reference sequence). This CDR3 reads CSARGDRGEREAFF. The DNA of the CDR3 is TGCAGTGCTAGAGGGGACAGGGGGGAACGGGAAGCTTTCTTT.

The chain combines TRBV20-1 with TRBJ2-7, with D perhaps matching TRBD1 (6 bases). Germline lookup yields CDR1 DFQATT and CDR2 SNEGSKA (reference sequence). The CDR3 is 14 residues long. V was shortened by 3 bases and J by 3 bases, with 15 bases between the two germline ends. DNA of the CDR3: TGCAGTGCTAGTTCAGGGGCCGCTTTCTACGAGCAGTACTTC. Translated, it gives CSASSGAAFYEQYF.

Note on this clonotype: No conserved phenylalanine or tryptophan ends this CDR3, so it is likely a read error. V and J are TRBV9 and TRBJ2-1, with 10 bases aligning to TRBD2. The CDR3 runs to 15 residues. V lost 4 bases and J lost 6; bases outside the gene matches: 7. Germline CDR1 is SGDLS and CDR2 is YYNGEE. Here the CDR3 DNA reads TGTGCCAGCAGCCCGGTGAGCGGGAGGGCCAATGAGCAGTTCTTG. Translation gives CASSPVSGRANEQFL.

This clonotype came up a few times. This chain uses TRBV6-1 with TRBJ1-1, with a weak D call TRBD1 (5 bases). CDR1 is MNHNS and CDR2 is SASEGT in the germline V gene. Deletions cut 11 bases from V and 3 bases from J, with 16 bases between. The CDR3 contains 13 residues. CDR3 in DNA: TGTGCCGGACGGGCAGGGCAGTACACTGAAGCTTTCTTT. Translating it yields CAGRAGQYTEAFF.

Only a few counts were recorded for this clonotype. The chain has TRBV6-5 and TRBJ2-1; D is unresolved. CDR1 is MNHEY and CDR2 is SVGAGI in the germline V gene. The CDR3 is 14 residues long. Trimming shortened V by 6 bases and J by 7 bases, and 16 bases separated the two germline ends. The CDR3, as DNA: TGTGCCAGCAGACCCTGGGCGGAGCAAAATGAGCAGTTCTTC. Translating gives CASRPWAEQNEQFF.

The V gene is TRBV28, the J gene TRBJ2-3, with TRBD2 matching over 11 bases. The junction had 11 bases not matched to a gene; V was cut back by 2 bases and J by 1 base. The germline V gene has CDR1 MDHEN and CDR2 SYDVKM. The CDR3 is made up of 19 amino acids. The CDR3: CASSLRRLAGGGGTDTQYF. CDR3 in DNA: TGTGCCAGCAGTTTACGACGGCTAGCGGGAGGTGGAGGCACAGATACGCAGTATTTT.

This clonotype was found a few times. The genes are TRBV9 and TRBJ1-1; D unresolved. Germline CDR1 and CDR2: SGDLS and YYNGEE. V shed 4 bases and J shed 3 bases, with 13 bases lying between them. This CDR3 is built from 14 residues. The CDR3 here is CASSREPTDTEAFF. CDR3 DNA sequence: TGTGCCAGCAGCCGGGAGCCTACCGACACTGAAGCTTTCTTT.

This clonotype showed up just once. Relative to the germline gene, one junction end is altered; a read error may explain this. This chain uses TRBV4-2 with TRBJ2-5; D might be TRBD1 (5 bases). The CDR3 totals 14 residues. CDR1 is LGHNA and CDR2 is YNFKEQ in the germline V gene. CDR3 bases: TGTGCCAGCAGTCAAGCGAAGGGGCAAGAGACCCAGTACTTC. This codes for CASSQAKGQETQYF.

This sequence joins TRBV29-1 and TRBJ2-5; a weak D match, TRBD2 (6 bases). The CDR3 loop spans 13 amino acids. The V gene lost 4 bases and the J gene lost 7 bases, with 16 bases spanning the gap. CDR1 is SQVTM and CDR2 is ANQGSEA in the germline V gene. As DNA, the CDR3 is TGCAGCGTTGTAGAACAGGACTATGGGACCCAGTACTTC. It yields the protein CSVVEQDYGTQYF.

This clonotype was counted ten times or more. The V gene is TRBV2, the J gene TRBJ2-1, with 8 bases identical to TRBD2. Germline V gene data show CDR1 as SNHLY and CDR2 as FYNNEI. V gave up 6 bases and J gave up 5 bases; unmatched junction bases: 12. The length of the CDR3 is 16 residues. The CDR3 reads CASSGRLAGRHNEQFF. For the CDR3, the DNA is TGTGCCAGCAGCGGGCGGCTAGCGGGCCGGCACAATGAGCAGTTCTTC.

This clonotype was detected a few times. The chain employs TRBV7-2 and TRBJ1-1; D gene unclear. The CDR3 spans 15 residues. Per the germline V gene, CDR1 is SGHTA and CDR2 is FQGNSA. The ends were cut back, 5 bases at V and 0 bases at J, with 13 bases in the middle. CDR3 nucleotides: TGTGCCAGCAGCCCCAGGACGGTCATGAACACTGAAGCTTTCTTT. Protein product: CASSPRTVMNTEAFF.

The chain carries TRBV12-3 or TRBV12-4 and TRBJ2-2; D remains ambiguous. There are 15 residues in the CDR3. V gave up 4 bases and J gave up 5 bases, with 14 bases separating them. CDR3 in DNA: TGTGCCAGCAGTTCCAGCCTAGGGTGGACCGGGGAGCTGTTTTTT. It specifies CASSSSLGWTGELFF.

The chain couples TRBV27 to TRBJ1-1, with D unresolved. CDR1 and CDR2 from the germline V gene are MNHEY and SMNVEV (reference sequence). The CDR3 runs to 15 residues. Trimming took 5 bases from V and 0 from J, leaving 13 bases between them. In DNA form, the CDR3 reads TGTGCCAGCAGTCCGAGTTCAGGATTGAACACTGAAGCTTTCTTT. Translation gives CASSPSSGLNTEAFF.

The rearrangement links TRBV10-1 to TRBJ2-3; D is perhaps TRBD1 (5 bases). The CDR3 extends over 13 amino acids. Germline V lookup: CDR1 WNHNN, CDR2 SYGVQD (reference sequence). The ends were cut back, 3 bases at V and 2 bases at J, with 6 bases in the middle. The chain's CDR3 is CASSEGATDTQYF. The CDR3 DNA sequence: TGCGCCAGCAGTGAAGGGGCCACAGATACGCAGTATTTT.

This clonotype was detected many times. This rearrangement joins TRBV10-3 to TRBJ1-2; 8 bases are a match to TRBD1. The V gene's germline CDR1 is ENHRY and CDR2 SYGVKD. The CDR3 has 15 amino acids. The V and J ends lost 5 bases and 3 bases, in that order; junction bases with no gene match: 8. CDR3 coding DNA: TGTGCCATCAGTTCTGCGACAGGGGAACACTATGGCTACACCTTC. Translated, it gives CAISSATGEHYGYTF.

The table lists this clonotype with a few counts. J is TRBJ1-2 and V is TRBV5-1; TRBD1 matches 7 bases. With 4 bases clipped from V and 4 bases from J, the junction kept 4 bases outside the gene matches. CDR3 length: 13 residues. Per germline, CDR1 SGHRS and CDR2 YFSETQ. CDR3 region: CASSEDRLYGYTF. CDR3 sequence (DNA): TGCGCCAGCAGCGAGGACAGGCTCTATGGCTACACCTTC.

The J gene is TRBJ1-2, the V gene TRBV4-2; D not resolved. The CDR3 runs to 11 residues. Trimming shortened V by 2 bases and J by 8 bases, and 6 bases separated the two germline ends. CDR1 and CDR2 (germline): LGHNA, YNFKEQ. Here the CDR3 reads CASSQPGGYTF. CDR3 nucleotide sequence: TGTGCCAGCAGCCAACCGGGCGGCTACACCTTC.

V gene TRBV12-3 or TRBV12-4 combines with J gene TRBJ2-5; either TRBD1 or TRBD2 may supply D (6 bases each). The V end was cut by 3 bases, the J end by 5 bases, with 13 bases between. The CDR3 sequence is 14 residues long. The CDR3 sequence: CASSLRGAAETQYF. The CDR3 region has the DNA TGTGCCAGCAGTTTGAGGGGGGCGGCGGAGACCCAGTACTTC.

This clonotype has at least ten counts. V and J are TRBV6-1 and TRBJ1-1; 9 positions agree with TRBD1. The CDR3 is made up of 14 amino acids. Germline lookup yields CDR1 MNHNS and CDR2 SASEGT. V was pared by 6 bases and J by 0 bases, with 2 bases of the junction left unmatched. CDR3 protein: CASSGTGLNTEAFF. Here the CDR3 DNA reads TGTGCCAGCAGCGGGACAGGGCTGAACACTGAAGCTTTCTTT.

This clonotype has more than one count but fewer than ten. The rearrangement uses TRBV28 and TRBJ2-1; 10 nucleotides agree with TRBD2. Germline V gene data show CDR1 as MDHEN and CDR2 as SYDVKM. The CDR3 contains 21 residues. V dropped 3 bases and J dropped 0; count of bases not matched to a gene: 17. The CDR3 loop reads CASSLLRAGTSALSSYNEQFF. CDR3 bases: TGTGCCAGCAGTTTGTTACGTGCCGGGACTAGCGCCCTAAGCTCCTACAATGAGCAGTTCTTC.

This clonotype has a handful of counts. One end of the junction varies from germline; a read error may be responsible. The rearrangement joins TRBV4-2 to TRBJ2-5; TRBD2 matches at 9 bases. The CDR3 extends over 16 amino acids. Per germline, CDR1 LGHNA and CDR2 YNFKEQ. Here the CDR3 reads CAISQAAGGRGETQYF. The CDR3 region has the DNA TGTGCCATCAGCCAAGCCGCGGGGGGGCGTGGAGAGACCCAGTACTTC.

Turning to this clonotype: The junction differs from germline at one of its ends, possibly a read error. The V and J genes are TRBV28 and TRBJ2-6; a weak D match, TRBD2 (7 bases). The V gene's germline CDR1 is MDHEN and CDR2 SYDVKM. The CDR3 loop spans 21 amino acids. As DNA, the CDR3 is TGTGCCAGCATTTTATTCGCTGGGGAGGGGGGATCCTACTCTGGGGCCAACGTCCTGACTTTC. Encoded protein: CASILFAGEGGSYSGANVLTF.

This clonotype has ten or more counts. The gene calls are TRBV5-1 and TRBJ2-3; D unresolved. Germline V gene lookup returns CDR1 SGHRS and CDR2 YFSETQ. This CDR3 is 15 amino acids long. Trimming cost V 0 bases and J 0 bases, with 8 bases left between them. The CDR3 loop is CASSLVHSSTDTQYF. The CDR3 nucleotides are TGCGCCAGCAGCTTGGTCCATTCTAGCACAGATACGCAGTATTTT.

This clonotype showed up just a few times. The chain employs TRBV5-1 and TRBJ2-3; D gene ambiguous. The V gene's germline CDR1 is SGHRS and CDR2 YFSETQ. V gave up 4 bases and J gave up 4 bases, with 10 bases separating them. This CDR3 is built from 13 residues. The CDR3 protein is CASSVNVPDTQYF. The CDR3 DNA sequence: TGCGCCAGCAGCGTCAACGTTCCAGATACGCAGTATTTT.

The chain links TRBV30 to TRBJ1-4; TRBD1 matches 7 bases. The CDR3 length is 16 residues. The J segment lost 8 bases and the V segment lost 0 bases, leaving 12 bases of the junction unmatched. CDR1 and CDR2 from the germline V gene are GTSNPN and SVGIG (reference sequence). The DNA of the CDR3 is TGTGCCTGGAGTGTAAAAATGCCTACAGGGGTGGAAAAACTGTTTTTT. Translating it yields CAWSVKMPTGVEKLFF.